This T cell receptor (beta chain) stems from a study of CD8+ T cells in alopecia areata. In the study overall: Dosing spanned 6 to 18 months on tofacitinib, then 6 months off drug. Study-level findings and limits: Normal scalp showed lower clonality than lesional scalp, especially alopecia totalis/universalis.

Regarding this clone: Its target is not known.

Those with alopecia areata gave lesional scalp punch biopsies and peripheral blood. PBMC-derived CD4+ and CD8+ T cells were sorted. After isolation, RNA underwent reverse transcription to generate cDNA as the sequencing template. TCRdb keeps only in-frame clones here, not all; method: immunoSEQ multiplex PCR. The data contain about 130,000 clones, roughly 58% of them singletons. With V trimmed by 3 bases and J by 8 bases, 9 bases remained unmatched. In germline, CDR1 is SGDLS, CDR2 YYNGEE. The CDR3 contains 15 residues. V usage is TRBV9 and J usage is TRBJ2-1, with 9 bases lining up with TRBD2. The sample was CD4+ T cells sorted from blood, taken at week 0. This receptor was taken from a human donor with alopecia areata. Here the CDR3 reads CASSAMAGGQDEQFF. The CDR3 nucleotides read TGTGCCAGCAGCGCGATGGCGGGGGGGCAGGATGAGCAGTTCTTC.